The 10 T cell receptor beta chains listed next were all sequenced from one sample in a study of blood T cell repertoires in COVID-19. Sequencing used immunoSEQ multiplex PCR; TCRdb keeps in-frame clones, though not all of them. The sample includes about 98,000 clones, about 91% of them seen just once. The sequenced sample consisted of peripheral blood. The receptors were gathered from a man between 18 and 29 years old with acute or convalescent COVID-19.

This clone was seen a single time. The chain links TRBV25-1 to TRBJ2-7; TRBD1 aligns across 9 bases. Per germline, CDR1 MGHDK and CDR2 SYGVNS. V gave up 8 bases and J gave up 6 bases; unmatched junction bases: 8. This CDR3 contains 13 residues. Written as DNA, the CDR3 is TGTGCCAGCGGGACGGGACAGGGCTTCGAGCAGTACTTC. Amino acids: CASGTGQGFEQYF.

The chain links TRBV3-1 (or the pseudogene TRBV3-2) to TRBJ2-7; 10 bases fit TRBD2. The junction had 12 bases not matched to a gene; V was cut back by 4 bases and J by 6 bases. Germline lookup yields CDR1 LGHDT and CDR2 YNNKEL (reference sequence). The CDR3 has 16 residues. DNA for the CDR3: TGTGCCAGCAGCCCCTCGGGACAGCGGGGGGGCCGCGAGCAGTACTTC. Encoded protein: CASSPSGQRGGREQYF.

The V gene is TRBV7-9, the J gene TRBJ1-5; 8 bases map to TRBD1. V shed 1 base and J 4 bases; nucleotides not matched to a gene: 12. Germline CDR1 SEHNR, CDR2 FQNEAQ (reference sequence). The CDR3 runs to 18 residues. Here the CDR3 DNA reads TGTGCCAGCAGCTTAGTGCAGACAGGGGTTTTCCCGAATCAGCCCCAGCATTTT. Residues: CASSLVQTGVFPNQPQHF.

The rearrangement uses TRBV24-1 and TRBJ2-7; 9 bases align to TRBD1. Germline CDR1 and CDR2: KGHDR and SFDVKD. V trimming: 4 bases; J trimming: 7 bases; junction bases outside the gene matches: 10. The CDR3 covers 15 residues. The CDR3 spells CATSESGTGSREQYF. The CDR3 DNA is TGTGCCACCAGTGAGTCCGGGACAGGGTCGCGGGAGCAGTACTTC.

This sequence joins TRBV19 and TRBJ1-2; D is unresolved. The CDR3 consists of 12 residues. The germline gives CDR1 LNHDA, CDR2 SQIVND (reference sequence). Trimming removed 5 bases at V and 8 bases at J, with 12 bases between. In DNA, the CDR3 is TGTGCCAGTAGTTTCGGTGCGAGCGGCTACACCTTC. This codes for CASSFGASGYTF.

The J gene is TRBJ1-6, the V gene TRBV2, with unresolved D. V lost 7 bases to trimming and J lost 0 bases, with 10 bases between them. The CDR3 is 15 residues long. Germline V lookup: CDR1 SNHLY, CDR2 FYNNEI. The CDR3 sequence: CASTPGSSYNSPLHF. The DNA of the CDR3 is TGTGCCAGCACCCCCGGGAGCTCCTATAATTCACCCCTCCACTTT.

The V and J genes are TRBV2 and TRBJ2-3; D not resolved. The CDR3 is made up of 16 amino acids. V was trimmed by 5 bases and J by 2 bases, leaving 17 bases between them. Germline V lookup: CDR1 SNHLY, CDR2 FYNNEI. CDR3 nucleotide sequence: TGTGCCAGCAGTAGAGAAAGAGGAATTAACACAGATACGCAGTATTTT. This translates into CASSRERGINTDTQYF. The variable domain in full, with the rest retrieved from reference TRBV2 and TRBJ2-3, is EPEVTQTPSHQVTQMGQEVILRCVPISNHLYFYWYRQILGQKVEFLVSFYNNEISEKSEIFDDQFSVERPDGSNFTLKIRSTKLEDSAMYFCASSRERGINTDTQYFGPGTRLTVL.

The gene calls are TRBV2 and TRBJ1-5, with 9 positions matching TRBD1. This CDR3 comprises 15 residues. V trimming: 4 bases; J trimming: 4 bases; junction bases outside the gene matches: 5. The germline CDR1 and CDR2 sequences are SNHLY and FYNNEI. The CDR3 loop reads CASSGGQGRNQPQHF. The CDR3 nucleotides are TGTGCCAGCAGTGGGGGACAGGGTCGGAATCAGCCCCAGCATTTT. The full variable domain, its missing parts supplied by reference TRBV2 and TRBJ1-5, is EPEVTQTPSHQVTQMGQEVILRCVPISNHLYFYWYRQILGQKVEFLVSFYNNEISEKSEIFDDQFSVERPDGSNFTLKIRSTKLEDSAMYFCASSGGQGRNQPQHFGDGTRLSIL.

The V and J genes are TRBV20-1 and TRBJ2-1; 9 nucleotides align to TRBD2. Trimming cost V 3 bases and J 9 bases; bases outside gene matches: 12. The germline CDR1 and CDR2 sequences are DFQATT and SNEGSKA (reference sequence). The CDR3 is 15 amino acids. CDR3 DNA: TGCAGTGCTAGTGATCTAGCGGGGCTGGTAGTTGAGCAGTTCTTC. Translating gives CSASDLAGLVVEQFF.

The chain carries TRBV3-1 (or the pseudogene TRBV3-2) and TRBJ2-1; tentatively, D is TRBD1 (5 bases). Trimming took off 6 bases at V and 5 bases at J, with 14 bases between the two ends. CDR3 size: 14 residues. CDR1 is LGHDT, CDR2 YNNKEL, per germline (reference sequence). The CDR3 nucleotides read TGTGCCAGCAGACGGTGGACACAAGACAATGAGCAGTTCTTC. It yields the protein CASRRWTQDNEQFF.